The T cell receptor beta chain under discussion was sequenced for a study of identical twins. About this clonotype itself: Its antigen is as yet unknown.

Study results and limitations: There was more out-of-frame TCR alpha sharing in monozygotic twins than models estimated.

Template switching supplied a universal primer site; unique molecular identifiers were carried on the cDNA. TCRdb reprocessed the 5' RACE reads with MiXCR, giving one entry per CDR3 protein. This sample carries hundreds of thousands of distinct CDR3 sequences, around 5.7% of them seen once, and the ten largest clones take roughly 1.8%. Germline CDR1 reads DFQATT; CDR2 reads SNEGSKA (reference sequence). The CDR3 has 13 amino acids. Trimming cost V 1 base and J 2 bases, with 8 bases left between them. Sequencing was performed on naive T cells sorted from blood. The sequence came from a man between 18 and 29 years old in good health. The genes are TRBV20-1 and TRBJ2-5; D not certain. The CDR3 nucleotides read TGCAGTGCTAGAGCCAGCTTTCAAGAGACCCAGTACTTC. Its translation is CSARASFQETQYF.